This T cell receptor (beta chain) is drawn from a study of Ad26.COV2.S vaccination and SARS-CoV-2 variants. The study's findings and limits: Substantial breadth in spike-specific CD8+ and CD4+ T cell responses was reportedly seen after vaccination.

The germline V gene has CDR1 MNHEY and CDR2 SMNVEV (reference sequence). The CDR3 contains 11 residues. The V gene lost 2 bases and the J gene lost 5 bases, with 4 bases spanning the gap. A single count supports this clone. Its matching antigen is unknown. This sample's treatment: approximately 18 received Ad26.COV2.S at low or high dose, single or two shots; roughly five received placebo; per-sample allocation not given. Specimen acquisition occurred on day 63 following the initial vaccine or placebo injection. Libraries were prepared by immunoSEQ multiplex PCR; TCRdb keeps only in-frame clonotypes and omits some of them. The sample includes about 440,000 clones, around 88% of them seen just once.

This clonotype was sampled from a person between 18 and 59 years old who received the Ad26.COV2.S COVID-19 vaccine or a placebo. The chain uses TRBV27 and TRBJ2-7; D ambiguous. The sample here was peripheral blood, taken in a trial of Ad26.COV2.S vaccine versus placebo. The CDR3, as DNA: TGTGCCAGCAGTTTAGGCCACGAGCAGTACTTC. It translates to CASSLGHEQYF.